This T cell receptor beta chain appears in the sequencing data of a study of cytomegalovirus exposure and HLA in healthy donors. With 6 bases removed from V and 5 bases from J, the gap between germline ends came to 15 bases. This CDR3 has 14 amino acids. Germline V lookup: CDR1 MNHEY, CDR2 SMNVEV (reference sequence). It was healthy bone marrow donors who served as donors. Both 60 Vbeta primers and 13 Jbeta primers went into the PCR. The assay was immunoSEQ multiplex PCR, and TCRdb's table has in-frame clones only and misses some. Among about 120,000 clones, around 75% were seen once, and the ten largest hold more than 1.5%.

The V gene is TRBV27, the J gene TRBJ2-3; D might be TRBD1 (6 bases). Sequencing was carried out using PBMCs. The source is a woman between 18 and 30 years old in good health and CMV-seronegative. The CDR3 reads CASSPWAGVDTQYF. The CDR3 coding sequence is TGTGCCAGCAGCCCCTGGGCAGGGGTAGATACGCAGTATTTT.